This T cell receptor (beta chain) appears in the sequencing data of a study of T cells in Graves' hyperthyroidism and ophthalmopathy. At the level of the study: Peripheral blood was obtained at initial diagnosis, preceding any treatment. Findings and caveats of the study: Ophthalmopathy onset followed model prediction by a median around 6.6 months.

This CDR3 is built from 17 residues. V lost 7 bases and J lost 0; bases outside the gene matches: 12. CDR1 and CDR2 (germline): MNHNS, SASEGT. This clonotype was counted at least ten times. Its specificity is not known. There were TCR beta CDR3 regions amplified from RNA transcripts. An initial round of RT-PCR targeting the TCR CDR3 relied on the HTBI primer set. TCRdb reprocessed the multiplex PCR reads with MiXCR, giving one entry per CDR3 protein. This table holds 250,000 to 300,000 distinct CDR3 sequences, about 15% found once. Uncontrolled infection, other autoimmune disease, pregnancy and lactation each barred patients from inclusion. Clinical symptoms, serum thyroxine, TRAb, thyroid ultrasound and orbital computed tomography established diagnosis.

The chain has TRBV6-1 and TRBJ2-5; 9 bases fit TRBD1. Sequences were obtained from blood. The clonotype comes from a woman between 55 and 75 years old with Graves' ophthalmopathy. CDR3 nucleotide sequence: TGTGCCAGCACTAGGGACAGGGTAAACCTATACCAAGAGACCCAGTACTTC. Protein: CASTRDRVNLYQETQYF.